This is a list of T cell receptor beta chains from one sample in a study of T cell responses to AZD1222 COVID-19 vaccine. The repertoire was sequenced with immunoSEQ multiplex PCR; TCRdb's copy has only in-frame clones and lacks some. The sample includes approximately 220,000 clones, 90% to 95% of them seen just once. The specimen was peripheral blood, collected on day 0 of MenACWY control vaccination. The receptors were sampled from an adult in good health. CDR3s include the opening cysteine and the closing phenylalanine or tryptophan. Each record gives: V gene, clone size, J gene, D gene, CDR3 DNA, CDR3 protein. The D gene is left open where the match is weak. Clone size appears in some rows only: once, few, many, or a class for an expanded clone.

TRBV4-3	NA	TRBJ2-3	TRBD2	TGCGCCAGCAGCCAAGACGCACTAGCGGGGGGCACAGATACGCAGTATTTT	CASSQDALAGGTDTQYF
TRBV18	NA	TRBJ2-5	NA	TGTGCCAGCTCACCACCCTCGAAAGAGACCCAGTACTTC	CASSPPSKETQYF
TRBV18	few	TRBJ2-7	TRBD1	TGTGCCAGCTCACCAGGGACAGGGGCGAGGGAGCAGTACTTC	CASSPGTGAREQYF
TRBV21-1	NA	TRBJ1-4	NA	TGTGCCAGCAGAGTTTCGGACAGGGGACTGGCTAATGAAAAACTGTTTTTT	CASRVSDRGLANEKLFF
TRBV7-2	NA	TRBJ2-3	NA	TGTGCCAGCAGCTCCTTAGGAGGGGGAACAGATACGCAGTATTTT	CASSSLGGGTDTQYF
TRBV2	NA	TRBJ1-5	NA	TGTGCCAGCAGTGATGAGGGTAGGCAGCCCCAGCATTTT	CASSDEGRQPQHF
TRBV6-5	NA	TRBJ2-5	NA	TGTGCCACTCGCGCGGGGCGAACCAATTTGGAGACCCAGTACTTC	CATRAGRTNLETQYF
TRBV28	NA	TRBJ1-2	TRBD1	TGTGCCAGCAGTTCCAGGACAGGGGTGACCTATGGCTACACCTTC	CASSSRTGVTYGYTF
TRBV21-1	NA	TRBJ2-2	NA	TGTGCCAGCAGCAAAGGGGGACAGGGGCAAACCGGGGAGCTGTTTTTT	CASSKGGQGQTGELFF
TRBV3-1/TRBV3-2	NA	TRBJ2-5	NA	TGTGCCAGCAGCCAAGATCCAGGTAGGGTAGAGACCCAGTACTTC	CASSQDPGRVETQYF
TRBV11-2	NA	TRBJ2-2	NA	TGTGCCAGCAGCTTAGATCTGGGCAGGGTCCCACACACCGGGGAGCTGTTTTTT	CASSLDLGRVPHTGELFF
TRBV28	NA	TRBJ1-3	NA	TGTGCCAGCAGTCTCTTCGCTCGGGGAATTGGAAACACCATATATTTT	CASSLFARGIGNTIYF
TRBV5-6	NA	TRBJ2-1	NA	TGTGCCAGCAGCTTGTCTGGGGGGCCTAGGAATGAGCAGTTCTTC	CASSLSGGPRNEQFF
TRBV19	NA	TRBJ2-6	TRBD1	TGTGCCAGTAGTAGTGGACAGGGGACGGGGGCCAACGTCCTGACTTTC	CASSSGQGTGANVLTF